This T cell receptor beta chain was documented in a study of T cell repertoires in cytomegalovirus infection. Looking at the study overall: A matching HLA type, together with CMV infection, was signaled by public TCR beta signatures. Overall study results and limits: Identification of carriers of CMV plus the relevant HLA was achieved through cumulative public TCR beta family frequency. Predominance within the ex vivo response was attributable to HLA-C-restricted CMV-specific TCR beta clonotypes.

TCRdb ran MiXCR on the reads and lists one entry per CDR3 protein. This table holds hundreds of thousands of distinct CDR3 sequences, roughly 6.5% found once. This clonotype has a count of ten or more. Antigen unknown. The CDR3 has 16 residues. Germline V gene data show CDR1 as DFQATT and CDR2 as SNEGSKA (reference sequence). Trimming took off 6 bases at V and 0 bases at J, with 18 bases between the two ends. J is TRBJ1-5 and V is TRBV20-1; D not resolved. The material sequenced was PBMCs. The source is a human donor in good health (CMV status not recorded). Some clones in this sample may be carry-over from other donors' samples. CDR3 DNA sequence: TGCAGTGCAGGCCGCGGGTCAGGCGATAGCAATCAGCCCCAGCATTTT. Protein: CSAGRGSGDSNQPQHF.